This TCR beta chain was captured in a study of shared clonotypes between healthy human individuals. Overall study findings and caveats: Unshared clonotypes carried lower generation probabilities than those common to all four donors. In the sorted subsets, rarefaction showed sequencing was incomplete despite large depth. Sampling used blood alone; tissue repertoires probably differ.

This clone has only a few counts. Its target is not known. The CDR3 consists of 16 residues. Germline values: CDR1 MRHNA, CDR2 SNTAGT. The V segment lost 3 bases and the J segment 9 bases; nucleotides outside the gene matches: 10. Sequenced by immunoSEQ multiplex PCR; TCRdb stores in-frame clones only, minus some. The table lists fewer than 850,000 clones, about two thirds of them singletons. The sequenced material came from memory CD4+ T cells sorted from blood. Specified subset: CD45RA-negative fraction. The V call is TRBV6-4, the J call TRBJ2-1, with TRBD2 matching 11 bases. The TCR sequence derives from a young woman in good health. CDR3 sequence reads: CASSELAGGLSGEQFF. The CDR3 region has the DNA TGTGCCAGCAGTGAATTAGCGGGAGGGCTTAGTGGTGAGCAGTTCTTC.